These T cell receptor beta chains were read from a single sample in a study of cytomegalovirus exposure and HLA in healthy donors. Assay used: immunoSEQ multiplex PCR; TCRdb lists only in-frame clones, some missing. This table holds approximately 130,000 clones, about 80% found once. Specimen: PBMCs. These receptors came from a man aged 45 to 65 in good health and CMV-seronegative. CDR3s include the opening cysteine and the closing phenylalanine or tryptophan. The D gene is left open where the match is weak. Clone size is not always given. Where it is, it says once, few, many or a class for expanded clones.

d_call	v_call	clone_size	j_call	cdr3_nt	cdr3_aa
-	TRBV7-3	-	TRBJ2-7	TGTGCCAGCAGCTTTGACTTATCCAGCGAGCAGTACTTC	CASSFDLSSEQYF
-	TRBV14	-	TRBJ2-6	TGTGCCAGCAGCCAAGCCCTCGGGGCCAACGTCCTGACTTTC	CASSQALGANVLTF
TRBD2	TRBV6-1	-	TRBJ2-1	TGTGCCAGCAGTGAGGCGGGAGGCTCCTACAATGAGCAGTTCTTC	CASSEAGGSYNEQFF
TRBD1	TRBV29-1	-	TRBJ2-5	TGCAGCGTTGATTCGACAGGGGGAGAGACCCAGTACTTC	CSVDSTGGETQYF
-	TRBV2	-	TRBJ2-3	TGTGCCAGCAGCTACAGGGTATCCACAGATACGCAGTATTTT	CASSYRVSTDTQYF
-	TRBV6-1	once	TRBJ1-2	TGTGCCAGCAAATTGGGCAGTTTATCGATCTATGGCTACACCTTC	CASKLGSLSIYGYTF
-	TRBV10-2	-	TRBJ1-2	TGCGCCAGCAGTAACACAAGAAACTATGGCTACACCTTC	CASSNTRNYGYTF
-	TRBV18	-	TRBJ2-6	TGTGCCAGCTCCCAACTAAGCTCTGGGGCCAACGTCCTGACTTTC	CASSQLSSGANVLTF
-	TRBV14	-	TRBJ2-7	TGTGCCAGCAGCCAAGGAGGGATCTACGAGCAGTACTTC	CASSQGGIYEQYF
TRBD1	TRBV5-1	-	TRBJ2-2	TGCGCCAGTAGTCCAACGACAGGGTCTGGGACCGGGGAGCTGTTTTTT	CASSPTTGSGTGELFF
-	TRBV6-1	-	TRBJ1-4	TGTGCCAGCACCCCCCCGGGGGACTACAATGAAAAACTGTTTTTT	CASTPPGDYNEKLFF
-	TRBV5-1	-	TRBJ2-1	TGCGCCAGCAGCTTGGCGGTAACTCCCGACAATGAGCAGTTCTTC	CASSLAVTPDNEQFF
TRBD2	TRBV29-1	few	TRBJ2-5	TGCAGCGTTACTAGCGGGGGCATGGGGGAGACCCAGTACTTC	CSVTSGGMGETQYF
-	TRBV7-9	-	TRBJ2-1	TGTGCCAGCAGCCCTCCTGTCAATGAGCAGTTCTTC	CASSPPVNEQFF
-	TRBV4-1	few	TRBJ1-5	TGCGCCAGCAGCCAATTTGCGGGGACGCCGGGCCGCTATAGCAATCAGCCCCAGCATTTT	CASSQFAGTPGRYSNQPQHF
TRBD1	TRBV25-1	-	TRBJ2-7	TGTGCCAGCAGTGATTCGAACCGGGACAGACATTACGAGCAGTACTTC	CASSDSNRDRHYEQYF
-	TRBV27	-	TRBJ2-1	TGTGCCAGCAGTTTATGGCCAGGGGTTTTCGATGAGCAGTTCTTC	CASSLWPGVFDEQFF
-	TRBV10-3	once	TRBJ1-1	TGTGCCATCAGTGAGCACAGTCTCTCCGGGGGCACTGAAGCTTTCTTT	CAISEHSLSGGTEAFF
-	TRBV11-3	-	TRBJ2-7	TGTGCCAGCAGCTCAGGACACCTCTACGAGCAGTACTTC	CASSSGHLYEQYF
-	TRBV7-2	few	TRBJ2-7	TGTGCCAGCAGCTATACCCCGGGGTTGGTCGAGCAGTACTTC	CASSYTPGLVEQYF
-	TRBV19	-	TRBJ1-5	TGTGCCAGCCGGCCCCGGGGGGCGGGTCGGTACCAGCCCCAGCATTTT	CASRPRGAGRYQPQHF
-	TRBV6-5	-	TRBJ2-5	TGTGCCAGCAGTTCCCCTTCGGCAGGCCAAGAGACCCAGTACTTC	CASSSPSAGQETQYF
-	TRBV18	-	TRBJ2-2	TGTGCCAGCTCACCACTAGCGGACGGGGAGCTGTTTTTT	CASSPLADGELFF
-	TRBV25-1	-	TRBJ1-5	TGTGCCAGCAGTGAATCGGGTGATATCGCCCAGCATTTT	CASSESGDIAQHF
TRBD1	TRBV5-1	-	TRBJ2-2	TGCGCCAGCAGCTCAGGGGGAATCGACACCGGGGAGCTGTTTTTT	CASSSGGIDTGELFF
-	TRBV6-5	few	TRBJ1-1	TGTGCCAGCAGCGTCCGCGGGGACACTGAAGCTTTCTTT	CASSVRGDTEAFF
TRBD1	TRBV7-8	-	TRBJ2-7	TGTGCCAGCAGCTTAGTGTCGGGACAGAACCTACAGTACTTC	CASSLVSGQNLQYF
TRBD1	TRBV7-9	-	TRBJ1-1	TGTGCCAGCAGCGACAGGGGGCTAACTGAAGCTTTCTTT	CASSDRGLTEAFF
-	TRBV2	-	TRBJ2-7	TGTGCCTCCAGTCCACGCGAGGACTACGAGCAGTACTTC	CASSPREDYEQYF
TRBD1	TRBV4-3	few	TRBJ2-7	TGCGCCAGCAGCCGCGACAGGGTCTACGAGCAGTACTTC	CASSRDRVYEQYF
TRBD2	TRBV5-1	-	TRBJ2-5	TGCGCCAGCAGCTTGGGGACTAGCGGGAGAGGGGAGACCCAGTACTTC	CASSLGTSGRGETQYF
-	TRBV10-3	-	TRBJ1-5	TGTGCCAGCCAGGGGCTAGACAATCAGCCCCAGCATTTT	CASQGLDNQPQHF